The TCR beta chain under discussion was sequenced for a study of T cells in localized non-small cell lung cancer. On this clone itself: Its antigen is as yet unknown.

Study conclusions and caveats: Within adjacent lung there appeared a median 57 of the top 100 tumor clones. Higher T cell density in the blood was associated with longer overall survival, whereas higher adjacent-lung clonality associated with shorter survival.

The data were produced by immunoSEQ multiplex PCR, yet TCRdb's version contains in-frame clones alone and is incomplete. The sample lists around 53,000 clones; around three quarters were seen once. Here the sequenced sample was PBMCs, taken before any cancer treatment. This TCR derives from a woman aged 40 to 75 with stage II lung adenocarcinoma.

The CDR3 DNA sequence: TGCAGTGCTCAACGGGGGGAGACCCAGTACTTC. Amino acid sequence: CSAQRGETQYF. The chain couples TRBV20-1 to TRBJ2-5, with a possible D match to TRBD2 (6 bases). The germline V gene encodes CDR1 DFQATT and CDR2 SNEGSKA (reference sequence). Trimming left V 5 bases short and J 5 bases short, with 9 bases between. The CDR3 runs 11 residues.